This T cell receptor (beta chain) came from a study of regulatory T cells in long-lasting Graves disease. Study-level points and caveats: Whereas about a thousand public clonotypes were shared by new patients, persistent patients shared more, at a few thousand.

CDR3-region Arm-PCR and iRepertoire HTBI primers produced the TCR beta libraries. TCRdb re-called the multiplex PCR reads through MiXCR, storing one row per CDR3 protein. The sample contains around 250,000 distinct CDR3 sequences, more than 15% of which appear only once. Between the trimmed V and J ends, which lost 6 bases and 3 bases, there was a span of 17 bases. This CDR3 is built from 15 residues. CDR1 and CDR2 from the germline V gene are LNHDA and SQIVND (reference sequence). Of note for this clonotype: The antigen is not known.

The time point was: newly diagnosed GD, antithyroid drugs for less than 3 months. RNA isolated from PBMCs was used to make the TCR library. Separately, the same data were catalogued under a study of T cells in Graves' hyperthyroidism and ophthalmopathy.

The TCR was taken from a woman aged 25 to 39 with Graves disease. The chain recombines TRBV19 with TRBJ2-5; no reliable D call. Sequencing was performed on peripheral blood mononuclear cells (PBMCs), taken at new diagnosis, from a patient treated with antithyroid drugs. CDR3 protein: CASSPTWTQKETQYF. The CDR3 DNA follows: TGTGCCAGTAGCCCAACCTGGACGCAGAAAGAGACCCAGTACTTC.